The 9 T cell receptor beta chains below all came from one sample that was sequenced in a study of Ad26.COV2.S vaccination and SARS-CoV-2 variants. Treatment in this sample: 15 to 20 received Ad26.COV2.S at low or high dose, single or two shots; 5 received placebo; per-sample allocation not given. The investigators took samples on day 63 after the first vaccine or placebo injection. Method: immunoSEQ multiplex PCR; TCRdb's copy keeps in-frame clones and lacks some. The sample yields about 440,000 clones, 90% seen once. This specimen was peripheral blood, taken in a trial of Ad26.COV2.S vaccine versus placebo. These receptors came from a person between 18 and 65 years old who received the Ad26.COV2.S COVID-19 vaccine or a placebo.

This chain connects TRBV28 to TRBJ2-3, with D possibly being TRBD2 (7 bases). The CDR3 spans 15 residues. V shed 8 bases and J shed 0 bases, with 15 bases lying between them. Germline CDR1 and CDR2: MDHEN and SYDVKM. The CDR3 spells CASRGGGPSTDTQYF. CDR3 nucleotide sequence: TGTGCCAGCCGCGGGGGCGGGCCGAGCACAGATACGCAGTATTTT.

The chain combines TRBV20-1 with TRBJ2-2; weak D call: TRBD2 (5 bases). Trimming took 3 bases from V and 3 from J, leaving 8 bases between them. The CDR3 spans 13 residues. Germline V CDR1 and CDR2: DFQATT, SNEGSKA (reference sequence). Here the CDR3 reads CSASKRYTGELFF. As DNA, the CDR3 is TGCAGTGCTAGTAAGCGGTACACCGGGGAGCTGTTTTTT.

The V and J genes are TRBV12-5 and TRBJ2-2; a possible D gene is TRBD1 (6 bases). Trimming took 5 bases from V and 0 from J, leaving 13 bases between them. CDR1 LGHNT and CDR2 FRNRAP come from the germline V gene. The CDR3 length is 16 residues. CDR3 bases: TGTGCTAGTGGTCTATTCCAGGGGTCGAACACCGGGGAGCTGTTTTTT. This encodes CASGLFQGSNTGELFF.

J is TRBJ2-7 and V is TRBV5-1; D not certain. The CDR3 spans 15 residues. The germline V gene has CDR1 SGHRS and CDR2 YFSETQ. V lost 4 bases to trimming and J lost 6 bases, with 20 bases between them. The CDR3 nucleotides are TGCGCCAGCAGCGAGCGATTTGTGGCTCCAGGCGAGCAGTACTTC. Protein sequence: CASSERFVAPGEQYF. Using reference TRBV5-1 and TRBJ2-7 for the parts outside the CDR3, the full variable domain is KAGVTQTPRYLIKTRGQQVTLSCSPISGHRSVSWYQQTPGQGLQFLFEYFSETQRNKGNFPGRFSGRQFSNSRSEMNVSTLELGDSALYLCASSERFVAPGEQYFGPGTRLTVT.

V gene TRBV28 combines with J gene TRBJ1-3; 7 bases map to TRBD1. Germline CDR1 MDHEN, CDR2 SYDVKM. The CDR3 covers 16 residues. The J segment lost 0 bases and the V segment lost 10 bases, leaving 12 bases of the junction unmatched. CDR3 in amino acids: CAISRTGRNSGNTIYF. For the CDR3, the DNA is TGTGCCATCTCCCGGACAGGTCGAAACTCTGGAAACACCATATATTTT.

J is TRBJ2-3 and V is TRBV5-1, with TRBD2 identical over 12 bases. The germline CDR1 and CDR2 sequences are SGHRS and YFSETQ. J lost 4 bases, V lost 2 bases, and 5 bases had no gene match. CDR3 length: 16 amino acids. This chain's CDR3 is CASSFRGLAGSDTQYF. CDR3 sequence (DNA): TGCGCCAGCAGCTTTAGGGGACTAGCGGGTTCAGATACGCAGTATTTT.

The gene calls are TRBV6-1 and TRBJ2-7; D ambiguous. CDR1 and CDR2 (germline): MNHNS, SASEGT. The CDR3 covers 13 residues. V gave up 0 bases and J gave up 5 bases, with 8 bases separating them. CDR3 coding DNA: TGTGCCAGCAGTGAAGCTAATGTCGACGAGCAGTACTTC. It yields the protein CASSEANVDEQYF.

The chain carries TRBV28 and TRBJ2-3; TRBD2 matches at 11 bases. The CDR3 runs 14 residues. The V gene end was trimmed by 6 bases and the J gene end by 4 bases; junction bases not matched to a gene: 3. CDR1 MDHEN and CDR2 SYDVKM come from the germline V gene. This chain's CDR3 is CASSSSGRSDTQYF. DNA of the CDR3: TGTGCCAGCAGCTCTAGCGGGAGGTCAGATACGCAGTATTTT. Complete variable domain (other parts from reference TRBV28 and TRBJ2-3): DVKVTQSSRYLVKRTGEKVFLECVQDMDHENMFWYRQDPGLGLRLIYFSYDVKMKEKGDIPEGYSVSREKKERFSLILESASTNQTSMYLCASSSSGRSDTQYFGPGTRLTVL.

J is TRBJ2-7 and V is TRBV6-4; no clear D. The CDR3 covers 12 residues. Germline V gene sequence: CDR1 MRHNA, CDR2 SNTAGT. The ends were cut back, 0 bases at V and 3 bases at J, with 3 bases in the middle. CDR3 residues: CASSDSGYEQYF. Here the CDR3 DNA reads TGTGCCAGCAGTGACTCCGGCTACGAGCAGTACTTC.